The TCR beta chain described here comes from a study of blood T cell repertoires in COVID-19. The overall study: The United States, Italy and Spain provided the acute and convalescent COVID-19 samples. Sources were T cells, B-cell-depleted T cells, or PBMCs; the material itself was cDNA or gDNA.

Original processing notes: Quantification of nucleated cells was approximated via reference gene primer amplification. Profiled with immunoSEQ multiplex PCR; TCRdb holds only in-frame clones, not every one. That table supplies the V and J calls and clone size; D and trimming were determined from the DNA. The sample consists of approximately 140,000 clones, 88% of them appearing once. This sequence originates from a man in his 60s with active or convalescent COVID-19. Sequences were obtained from peripheral blood.

CDR3 nucleotide sequence: TGTGCCAGCAGTTTAGATAGCGGGACTCAGTACTTC. Protein sequence: CASSLDSGTQYF. The V and J genes are TRBV12-3 or TRBV12-4 and TRBJ2-4, with 8 bases lining up with TRBD2. This CDR3 has 12 amino acids. The trim removed 1 base at V and 12 bases at J, leaving 2 bases unmatched.